This T cell receptor (beta chain) originates from a study of early T cells in non-severe SARS-CoV-2 infection. About the study: Sequencing of unsorted whole blood was done on bulk RNA, leaving chains unpaired.

The CDR3 runs 13 residues. V lost 5 bases and J 5 bases, leaving 15 bases between the germline ends. The germline V gene has CDR1 DFQATT and CDR2 SNEGSKA (reference sequence). Notes on this clonotype: No antigen is known for it.

Study results and limitations: Reliance on VDJdb matching favored anti-spike CD8 responses; private and CD4 specificities were missed.

Each cDNA molecule carried a unique molecular identifier. TCRdb redid the calling of the 5' RACE reads with MiXCR, one entry per CDR3 protein. The table records 30,000 to 35,000 distinct CDR3 sequences, 6% to 8.5% of them present only once. This TCR derives from an adult who was a healthcare worker with PCR-confirmed SARS-CoV-2 infection or an uninfected control (not recorded which). The chain combines TRBV20-1 with TRBJ2-5, with D maybe TRBD2 (5 bases). Sequencing was performed on whole blood. CDR3 sequence: CSAPRTLGETQYF. The CDR3 coding sequence is TGCAGTGCTCCTCGGACTTTGGGGGAGACCCAGTACTTC.